One sample yielded the 31 T cell receptor beta chains listed below, sequenced in a study of blood T cells in healthy people across ages. The second PCR ran roughly 7 to 12 cycles with a sample-barcoded 5' primer and J-beta primers. Via MiXCR, TCRdb re-called the 5' RACE reads, giving one row per CDR3 protein. Of 2 million or so distinct CDR3 sequences in the sample, roughly 52% were seen once. The material sequenced was blood. The receptors originated from a woman in her thirties or forties in good health.

The CDR3 DNA reads as TGTGCCAGCAGTGCCAGACGTAGCGCAGATACGCAGTATTTT. Amino acids: CASSARRSADTQYF. The genes are TRBV12-3 or TRBV12-4 and TRBJ2-3, with a possible D match to TRBD2 (5 bases). This CDR3 spans 14 amino acids. The V and J ends lost 5 bases and 4 bases respectively, with 13 bases between them.

This clonotype was found a few times. The J gene is TRBJ2-1, the V gene TRBV7-2; D is possibly TRBD1 or TRBD2 (5 bases each). This CDR3 contains 16 residues. Germline V lookup: CDR1 SGHTA, CDR2 FQGNSA. Trimming took 2 bases from V and 9 from J, leaving 20 bases between them. The CDR3 DNA follows: TGTGCCAGCAGCTTAAGGTCAGGGAGCAACGGCGGTGAGCAGTTCTTC. The encoded protein is CASSLRSGSNGGEQFF. Based on the CDR3 plus reference TRBV7-2 and TRBJ2-1, the full variable domain is GAGVSQSPSNKVTEKGKDVELRCDPISGHTALYWYRQSLGQGLEFLIYFQGNSAPDKSGLPSDRFSAERTGGSVSTLTIQRTQQEDSAVYLCASSLRSGSNGGEQFFGPGTRLTVL.

The chain has TRBV7-2 and TRBJ1-4; TRBD1 aligns across 7 bases. Germline loops: CDR1 SGHTA, CDR2 FQGNSA. The J segment lost 2 bases and the V segment lost 1 base, leaving 4 bases of the junction unmatched. CDR3 length equals 16 residues. CDR3 DNA: TGTGCCAGCAGCTTAGATAGGGGGCTCACTAATGAAAAACTGTTTTTT. This translates into CASSLDRGLTNEKLFF. Supplemented by reference TRBV7-2 and TRBJ1-4, the full variable domain reads GAGVSQSPSNKVTEKGKDVELRCDPISGHTALYWYRQSLGQGLEFLIYFQGNSAPDKSGLPSDRFSAERTGGSVSTLTIQRTQQEDSAVYLCASSLDRGLTNEKLFFGSGTQLSVL.

This clonotype was seen a single time. The gene calls are TRBV6-1 and TRBJ2-1; 7 positions match TRBD1. This CDR3 has 15 amino acids. Trimming removed 1 base from V and 6 bases from J; junction bases left unmatched: 6. Per germline, CDR1 MNHNS and CDR2 SASEGT. The CDR3 here is CASSEGQGRRNEQFF. In DNA, the CDR3 is TGTGCCAGCAGTGAAGGACAGGGAAGACGCAATGAGCAGTTCTTC.

The V gene is TRBV20-1, the J gene TRBJ2-5; weak D call: TRBD2 (6 bases). The J call may be in error: the DNA end matches TRBJ2-7 better. The CDR3 has 14 amino acids. Per the germline V gene, CDR1 is DFQATT and CDR2 is SNEGSKA (reference sequence). CDR3 bases: TGCAGTGCTAGAGACCCAATGGGGGGCTACGAGCAGTACTTC. Residues: CSARDPMGGYEQYF.

This clonotype was picked up a small number of times. The V and J genes are TRBV28 and TRBJ2-1; 7 nucleotides line up with TRBD1. Germline CDR1 MDHEN, CDR2 SYDVKM. The CDR3 length is 14 residues. The V segment lost 6 bases and the J segment 2 bases; nucleotides outside the gene matches: 4. As DNA, the CDR3 is TGTGCCAGCAGAACAGGGGTTACCTACAATGAGCAGTTCTTC. Translation gives CASRTGVTYNEQFF.

J is TRBJ2-4 and V is TRBV18; D is ambiguous. V was trimmed by 3 bases and J by 4 bases, leaving 10 bases between them. The V gene's germline CDR1 is KGHSH and CDR2 LQKENI. This CDR3 is 14 amino acids long. CDR3 residues: CASSPGNGKNIQYF. The DNA for the CDR3 is TGTGCCAGCTCACCGGGAAACGGGAAAAACATTCAGTACTTC.

This chain connects TRBV7-9 to TRBJ1-4; D ambiguous. Germline CDR1 reads SEHNR; CDR2 reads FQNEAQ (reference sequence). V was clipped by 6 bases and J by 0 bases, with 14 bases between them. This CDR3 comprises 16 residues. CDR3 bases: TGTGCCAGCAGACGAGACGGATATGCAACTAATGAAAAACTGTTTTTT. Protein product: CASRRDGYATNEKLFF.

The chain joins TRBV4-2 to TRBJ2-1; possible D gene TRBD2, 6 bases. The length of the CDR3 is 17 residues. Germline CDR1 is LGHNA and CDR2 is YNFKEQ. V lost 3 bases, J lost 8 bases, and 23 bases lay in between. CDR3 nucleotides: TGTGCCAGCAGCCAGGACCCCGTTAGGGGAGGAGGGCATGAGCAGTTCTTC. The encoded protein is CASSQDPVRGGGHEQFF.

The chain joins TRBV6-1 to TRBJ2-6; D is undetermined. V lost 6 bases to trimming and J lost 1 base, with 13 bases between them. The CDR3 has 16 amino acids. The germline V gene has CDR1 MNHNS and CDR2 SASEGT. CDR3 DNA: TGTGCCAGCAGCACTCCCTTGGGGTCTGGGGCCAACGTCCTGACTTTC. It yields the protein CASSTPLGSGANVLTF.

This sequence joins TRBV27 and TRBJ1-4; TRBD1 matches 10 bases. The CDR3 spans 15 residues. Germline CDR1 reads MNHEY; CDR2 reads SMNVEV (reference sequence). Trimming removed 4 bases from V and 6 bases from J; junction bases left unmatched: 5. The CDR3 sequence is CASSSGDRGDEKLFF. CDR3 coding DNA: TGTGCCAGCAGTTCAGGGGACAGGGGAGATGAAAAACTGTTTTTT.

The chain is built from TRBV13 and TRBJ2-1; 7 positions agree with TRBD1. The CDR3 is 14 amino acids. J gave up 6 bases and V 4 bases, and 6 bases lay outside the gene matches. Looked up from germline, CDR1 is PRHDT and CDR2 is FYEKMQ (reference sequence). The CDR3 DNA sequence: TGTGCCAGCAGCTCCGACAGGGTCTTCAATGAGCAGTTCTTC. Translating it yields CASSSDRVFNEQFF.

This clonotype was recorded once. V is TRBV4-1 and J is TRBJ2-7; weak D call: TRBD1 (5 bases). With the DNA end fitting TRBJ2-5 better, the J assignment may be wrong. The CDR3 is 16 residues long. Germline CDR1 reads MGHRA; CDR2 reads YSYEKL. This CDR3 reads CASSPQTAIHSETQYF. CDR3 DNA: TGCGCCAGCAGCCCTCAGACAGCGATCCACTCGGAGACCCAGTACTTC.

This clonotype was counted a few times. V gene TRBV7-2 combines with J gene TRBJ2-5, with TRBD2 as a possible D gene (5 bases). Germline-derived CDR1 and CDR2 are SGHTA and FQGNSA. Between the trimmed V and J ends, which lost 5 bases and 5 bases, there was a span of 15 bases. The CDR3 consists of 14 residues. Written as DNA, the CDR3 is TGTGCCAGCAGCGTGACTAACCGCGAGGAGACCCAGTACTTC. As protein: CASSVTNREETQYF.

The rearrangement links TRBV3-1 to TRBJ2-7, with D hard to call. CDR3 length: 12 residues. Trimming removed 5 bases at V and 4 bases at J, with 9 bases between. Germline CDR1 and CDR2: LGHDT and YNNKEL (reference sequence). In DNA, the CDR3 is TGTGCCAGCAGCTCGTTCGGGTACGAGCAGTACTTC. This codes for CASSSFGYEQYF.

This chain joins TRBV12-3 or TRBV12-4 and TRBJ1-2; D gene ambiguous. The CDR3 contains 13 residues. V shed 5 bases and J shed 4 bases, with 11 bases lying between them. CDR3 region: CASSRGAAYGYTF. The CDR3 nucleotides are TGTGCCAGCAGTCGGGGAGCGGCCTATGGCTACACCTTC.

This clonotype was counted many times. Here the CDR3 reads CASSLKWDTQYF. CDR3 sequence (DNA): TGCGCCAGCAGCCTAAAGTGGGATACGCAGTATTTT. The chain has TRBV5-1 and TRBJ2-3, with unresolved D. The germline gives CDR1 SGHRS, CDR2 YFSETQ. The germline V and J ends were trimmed by 4 bases and 6 bases, with 9 bases remaining between them. This CDR3 has 12 residues. The full variable domain, rest sourced from reference TRBV5-1 and TRBJ2-3, is KAGVTQTPRYLIKTRGQQVTLSCSPISGHRSVSWYQQTPGQGLQFLFEYFSETQRNKGNFPGRFSGRQFSNSRSEMNVSTLELGDSALYLCASSLKWDTQYFGPGTRLTVL.

The sample holds one count of this clonotype. The chain carries TRBV12-3 or TRBV12-4 and TRBJ1-2, with unresolved D. The ends were cut back, 3 bases at V and 7 bases at J, with 6 bases in the middle. This CDR3 has 11 residues. DNA of the CDR3: TGTGCCAGCAGTTTCCGGGCTGGCTACACCTTC. Translated, it gives CASSFRAGYTF.

This clonotype was seen only a few times. The chain joins TRBV7-2 to TRBJ2-5, with TRBD1 matching 7 bases. V was clipped by 1 base and J by 4 bases; unmatched bases: 6. The CDR3 runs to 15 residues. The germline V gene has CDR1 SGHTA and CDR2 FQGNSA. The CDR3 sequence is CASSLERGRGETQYF. In DNA, the CDR3 is TGTGCCAGCAGCTTAGAAAGGGGGCGCGGAGAGACCCAGTACTTC.

This clonotype occurred a few times. The V gene is TRBV28, the J gene TRBJ2-5; 10 bases fit TRBD2. The germline gives CDR1 MDHEN, CDR2 SYDVKM. Trimming at V came to 5 bases and at J to 1 base, leaving 7 bases not matched to a gene. The CDR3 runs to 16 residues. CDR3 bases: TGTGCCAGCAGTCCACTTCTAGCGGGGGCCCAAGAGACCCAGTACTTC. Translating gives CASSPLLAGAQETQYF.

This clonotype was recorded at least ten times. The V and J genes are TRBV25-1 and TRBJ1-2, with TRBD1 identical over 7 bases. CDR3 length equals 13 residues. Germline V CDR1 and CDR2: MGHDK, SYGVNS. With 2 bases clipped from V and 4 bases from J, the junction kept 1 base outside the gene matches. The chain's CDR3 is CASSETGAYGYTF. The CDR3 bases are TGTGCCAGCAGTGAAACAGGGGCCTATGGCTACACCTTC.

The chain is built from TRBV2 and TRBJ2-5, with D possibly being TRBD1 or TRBD2 (5 bases each). This CDR3 has 15 amino acids. The V gene lost 4 bases and the J gene lost 3 bases, with 15 bases spanning the gap. Per the germline V gene, CDR1 is SNHLY and CDR2 is FYNNEI. This chain's CDR3 is CASSGPRDPKETQYF. CDR3 nucleotides: TGTGCCAGCAGTGGACCCCGGGACCCCAAAGAGACCCAGTACTTC.

This clonotype showed up just once. The rearrangement uses TRBV12-3 or TRBV12-4 and TRBJ2-1; no definite D call. The CDR3 length is 14 residues. V was pared by 3 bases and J by 7 bases, with 13 bases between. CDR3 amino acids: CASSFGPGANEQFF. The CDR3 region has the DNA TGTGCCAGCAGTTTTGGCCCCGGAGCAAATGAGCAGTTCTTC.

A single count supports this clonotype. The chain links TRBV24-1 to TRBJ2-5; weak D call: TRBD1 (5 bases). The CDR3 has 13 residues. CDR1 KGHDR and CDR2 SFDVKD come from the germline V gene. The ends were cut back, 4 bases at V and 5 bases at J, with 10 bases in the middle. The CDR3, as DNA: TGTGCCACCAGTGAGGGGCACGGGGAGACCCAGTACTTC. Protein sequence: CATSEGHGETQYF.

The chain couples TRBV7-2 to TRBJ2-1; 13 bases map to TRBD2. The CDR3 extends over 18 amino acids. Germline assignment: CDR1 SGHTA and CDR2 FQGNSA. V lost 4 bases and J lost 5; bases outside the gene matches: 11. The CDR3 DNA sequence: TGTGCCAGCAGCTCAGCGACCTGGGGACTAGCGGGGCACAATGAGCAGTTCTTC. This translates into CASSSATWGLAGHNEQFF.

The gene calls are TRBV5-6 and TRBJ1-2; D gene ambiguous. The V end lost 0 bases, the J end lost 6 bases, and 15 bases lay between the germline ends. Per the germline V gene, CDR1 is SGHDT and CDR2 is YYEEEE. CDR3 length equals 15 residues. CDR3 DNA: TGTGCCAGCAGCTTGGACCCACTACTCCTCAATGGCTACACCTTC. It specifies CASSLDPLLLNGYTF.

This chain uses TRBV7-2 with TRBJ2-1; D not resolved. The CDR3 covers 13 residues. Trimming pared 2 bases from V and 5 bases from J, leaving 7 bases between. Germline-derived CDR1 and CDR2 are SGHTA and FQGNSA. The CDR3 bases are TGTGCCAGCAGCTTAACTCCGGACAATGAGCAGTTCTTC. Translation gives CASSLTPDNEQFF.

The rearrangement joins TRBV6-2 or TRBV6-3 to TRBJ2-3, with D unclear. This CDR3 is built from 13 residues. Trimming took off 11 bases at V and 2 bases at J, with 14 bases between the two ends. Germline assignment: CDR1 MNHEY and CDR2 SVGEGT. This CDR3 reads CAGRRTITDTQYF. For the CDR3, the DNA is TGTGCCGGTCGAAGGACCATCACAGATACGCAGTATTTT.

The rearrangement links TRBV20-1 to TRBJ1-2; a possible D gene is TRBD1 (6 bases). There are 14 residues in the CDR3. Per germline, CDR1 DFQATT and CDR2 SNEGSKA (reference sequence). Trimming took off 0 bases at V and 6 bases at J, with 14 bases between the two ends. The CDR3 region is CSARDGPGDNGYTF. The CDR3 region has the DNA TGCAGTGCTAGAGATGGTCCAGGGGACAATGGCTACACCTTC.

V and J are TRBV6-6 and TRBJ1-1; D is unresolved. This CDR3 is built from 13 residues. The germline gives CDR1 MNHNY, CDR2 SVGAGI (reference sequence). Deletions cut 6 bases from V and 0 bases from J, with 8 bases between. The CDR3 DNA sequence: TGTGCCAGCAGACTCTTCATGAACACTGAAGCTTTCTTT. Encoded protein: CASRLFMNTEAFF.

The chain has TRBV20-1 and TRBJ2-7; D call uncertain. This CDR3 is 11 amino acids long. CDR1 DFQATT and CDR2 SNEGSKA come from the germline V gene (reference sequence). The V and J ends lost 7 bases and 5 bases respectively, with 12 bases between them. The CDR3 DNA follows: TGCAGTGAAACAGTGGGCCACGAGCAGTACTTC. Its translation: CSETVGHEQYF.